Listed here are 2 T cell receptor beta chains from one sample, sequenced in a study of CD8 T cells in Susac syndrome. RNA amounts of about 0.45 to 1 ug underwent reverse transcription with random hexamers. Each CDR3 protein gets one entry after TCRdb re-called the immunoSEQ multiplex PCR reads with MiXCR. The sample lists fewer than 150,000 distinct CDR3 sequences; approximately 89% were seen once. The sample consisted of CD8+ T cells from PBMCs. Every receptor here comes from a human donor with multiple sclerosis.

This clonotype has a handful of counts. The chain recombines TRBV28 with TRBJ2-7; possibly TRBD1 for D (6 bases). The CDR3 loop spans 13 amino acids. Germline CDR1 reads MDHEN; CDR2 reads SYDVKM. Trimming took 0 bases from V and 3 from J, leaving 6 bases between them. CDR3 in amino acids: CASSLWDSYEQYF. CDR3 DNA: TGTGCCAGCAGTTTATGGGACAGCTACGAGCAGTACTTC.

This clonotype was seen only once. The chain has TRBV3-1 and TRBJ1-1, with 7 bases that match TRBD1. Germline V lookup: CDR1 LGHDT, CDR2 YNNKEL (reference sequence). The CDR3 runs to 15 residues. The V gene end was trimmed by 5 bases and the J gene end by 4 bases; junction bases not matched to a gene: 10. CDR3 protein: CASSGDRELATEAFF. The CDR3 nucleotides read TGTGCCAGCAGCGGCGACAGGGAGCTGGCCACTGAAGCTTTCTTT.